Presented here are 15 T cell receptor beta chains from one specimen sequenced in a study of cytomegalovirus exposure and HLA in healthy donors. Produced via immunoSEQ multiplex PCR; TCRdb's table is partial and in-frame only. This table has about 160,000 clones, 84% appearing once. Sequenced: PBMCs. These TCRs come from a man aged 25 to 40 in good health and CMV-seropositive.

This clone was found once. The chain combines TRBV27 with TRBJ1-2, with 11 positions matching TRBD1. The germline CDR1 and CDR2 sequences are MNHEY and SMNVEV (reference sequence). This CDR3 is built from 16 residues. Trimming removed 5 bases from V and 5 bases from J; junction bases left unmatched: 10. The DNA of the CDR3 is TGTGCCAGCAGTCCTCGACCGGACAGGGGGCTGTATGGCTACACCTTC. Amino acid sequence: CASSPRPDRGLYGYTF.

Here the CDR3 reads CASSEETYEQYF. In DNA form, the CDR3 reads TGCGCCAGCAGTGAGGAGACCTACGAGCAGTACTTC. The genes are TRBV10-1 and TRBJ2-7; D ambiguous. Per the germline V gene, CDR1 is WNHNN and CDR2 is SYGVQD (reference sequence). V lost 2 bases and J 2 bases, leaving 4 bases between the germline ends. The CDR3 has 12 residues.

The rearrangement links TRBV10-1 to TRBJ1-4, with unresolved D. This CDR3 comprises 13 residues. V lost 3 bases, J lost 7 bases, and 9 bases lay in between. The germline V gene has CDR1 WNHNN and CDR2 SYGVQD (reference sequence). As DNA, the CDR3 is TGCGCCAGCAGTGAACCCCACGGTGAAAAACTGTTTTTT. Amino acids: CASSEPHGEKLFF.

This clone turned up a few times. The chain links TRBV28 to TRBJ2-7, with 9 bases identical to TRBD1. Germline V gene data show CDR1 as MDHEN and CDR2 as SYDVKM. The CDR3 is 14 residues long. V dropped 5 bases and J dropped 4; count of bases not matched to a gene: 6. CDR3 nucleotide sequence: TGTGCCAGCAGTACCCCGGGACAGGGTTACGAGCAGTACTTC. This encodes CASSTPGQGYEQYF. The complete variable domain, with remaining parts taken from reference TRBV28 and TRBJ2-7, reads DVKVTQSSRYLVKRTGEKVFLECVQDMDHENMFWYRQDPGLGLRLIYFSYDVKMKEKGDIPEGYSVSREKKERFSLILESASTNQTSMYLCASSTPGQGYEQYFGPGTRLTVT.

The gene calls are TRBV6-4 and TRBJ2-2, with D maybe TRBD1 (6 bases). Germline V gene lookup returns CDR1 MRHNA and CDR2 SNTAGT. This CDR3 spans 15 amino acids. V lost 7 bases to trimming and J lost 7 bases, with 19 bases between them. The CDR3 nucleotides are TGTGCCAGCAAGGAGGAGTCAGGGGAAAGCGGGGAGCTGTTTTTT. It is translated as CASKEESGESGELFF.

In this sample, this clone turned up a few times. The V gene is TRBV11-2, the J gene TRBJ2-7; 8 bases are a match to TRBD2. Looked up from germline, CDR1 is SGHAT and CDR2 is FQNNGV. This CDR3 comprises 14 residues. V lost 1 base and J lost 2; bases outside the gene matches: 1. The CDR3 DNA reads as TGTGCCAGCAGCTTAGCGGGGGGGACCTACGAGCAGTACTTC. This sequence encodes CASSLAGGTYEQYF.

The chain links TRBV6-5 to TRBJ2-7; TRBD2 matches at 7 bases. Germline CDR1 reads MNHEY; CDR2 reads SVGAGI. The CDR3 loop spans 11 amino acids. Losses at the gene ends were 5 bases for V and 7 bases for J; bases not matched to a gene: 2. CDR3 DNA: TGTGCCAGCAGTCTCGGGGGGGAGCAGTACTTC. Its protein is CASSLGGEQYF.

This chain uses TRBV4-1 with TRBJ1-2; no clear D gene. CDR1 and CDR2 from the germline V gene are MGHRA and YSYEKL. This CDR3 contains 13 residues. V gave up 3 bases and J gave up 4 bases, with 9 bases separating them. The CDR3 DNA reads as TGCGCCAGCAGCCAGGGCATGGGCTATGGCTACACCTTC. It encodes CASSQGMGYGYTF.

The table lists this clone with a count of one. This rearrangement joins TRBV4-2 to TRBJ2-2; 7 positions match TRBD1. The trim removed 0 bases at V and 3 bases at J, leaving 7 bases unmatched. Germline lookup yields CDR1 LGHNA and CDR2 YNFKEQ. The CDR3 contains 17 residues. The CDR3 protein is CASSQDAGGLHTGELFF. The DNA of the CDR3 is TGTGCCAGCAGCCAAGATGCAGGGGGTCTTCACACCGGGGAGCTGTTTTTT.

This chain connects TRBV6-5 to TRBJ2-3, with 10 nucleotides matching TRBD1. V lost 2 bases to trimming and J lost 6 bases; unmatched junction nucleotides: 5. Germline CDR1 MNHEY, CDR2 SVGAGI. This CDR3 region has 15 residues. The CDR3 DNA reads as TGTGCCAGCAGTTACGACAGGGGGCAAGGGGATACGCAGTATTTT. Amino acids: CASSYDRGQGDTQYF.

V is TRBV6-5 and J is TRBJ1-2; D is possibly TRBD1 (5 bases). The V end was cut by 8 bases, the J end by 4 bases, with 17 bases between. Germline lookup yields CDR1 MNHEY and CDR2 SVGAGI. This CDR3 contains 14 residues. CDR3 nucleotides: TGTGCCAGCGGGGCTCGGACGTTTACCTATGGCTACACCTTC. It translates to CASGARTFTYGYTF.

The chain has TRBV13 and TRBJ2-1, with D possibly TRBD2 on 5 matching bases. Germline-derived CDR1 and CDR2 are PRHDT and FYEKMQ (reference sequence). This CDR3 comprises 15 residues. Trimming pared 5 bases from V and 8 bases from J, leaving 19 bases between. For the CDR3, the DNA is TGTGCCAGCAGCCCCTTGGGTAGCGAGGGATATGAGCAGTTCTTC. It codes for CASSPLGSEGYEQFF.

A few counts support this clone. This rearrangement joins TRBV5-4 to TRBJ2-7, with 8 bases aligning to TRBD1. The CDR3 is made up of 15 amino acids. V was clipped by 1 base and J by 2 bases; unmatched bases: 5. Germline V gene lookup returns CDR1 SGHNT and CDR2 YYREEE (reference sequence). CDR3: CASSLLGTGAYEQYF. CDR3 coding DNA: TGTGCCAGCAGCTTGTTGGGGACAGGAGCCTACGAGCAGTACTTC.

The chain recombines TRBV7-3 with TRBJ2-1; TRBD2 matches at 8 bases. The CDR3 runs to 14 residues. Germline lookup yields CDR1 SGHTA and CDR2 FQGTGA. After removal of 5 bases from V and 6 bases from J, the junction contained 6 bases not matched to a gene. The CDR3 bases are TGTGCCAGCAGCCCTCGGGAGGGGTTCAATGAGCAGTTCTTC. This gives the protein CASSPREGFNEQFF.

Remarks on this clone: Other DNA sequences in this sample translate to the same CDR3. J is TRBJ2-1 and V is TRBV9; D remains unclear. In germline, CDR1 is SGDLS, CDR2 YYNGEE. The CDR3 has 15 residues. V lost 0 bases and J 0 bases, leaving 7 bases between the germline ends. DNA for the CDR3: TGTGCCAGCAGCGTAGGGCCTTCCTCCTACAATGAGCAGTTCTTC. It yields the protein CASSVGPSSYNEQFF.